These 23 T cell receptor beta chains were sequenced from one sample in a study of human T cells and chemical hapten exposure. Time point in this sample: pre-sensitization, week 0. Treatment in this sample: therapeutic diphenylcyclopropenone sensitization with weekly scalp DPC. Total RNA came from unfractionated whole blood. MiXCR, applied by TCRdb to the RACE reads, yields one record per CDR3 protein. The sample lists 35,000 to 40,000 distinct CDR3 sequences, around 12% seen once, with roughly 2% in the top ten. The specimen was whole blood, collected in connection with sensitization to the hapten diphenylcyclopropenone (DPC). The receptors stem from a woman aged 40 to 55 with alopecia areata. Some clones in this sample may be carry-over from other donors' samples.

The sample holds a few counts of this clonotype. The V call is TRBV12-3 or TRBV12-4, the J call TRBJ1-1; 8 bases match TRBD1. V lost 4 bases and J lost 5; bases outside the gene matches: 3. The CDR3 spans 13 residues. Written as DNA, the CDR3 is TGTGCCAGCAGTTCTTGGACAGGGACTGAAGCTTTCTTT. Translated: CASSSWTGTEAFF.

This clonotype showed up many times. The V and J genes are TRBV9 and TRBJ2-3, with 9 bases matching TRBD2. The V gene's germline CDR1 is SGDLS and CDR2 YYNGEE. The V segment lost 0 bases and the J segment 1 base; nucleotides outside the gene matches: 3. The CDR3 sequence is 16 residues long. CDR3 nucleotide sequence: TGTGCCAGCAGCGTAGGGTCTAGCGGGGGCACAGATACGCAGTATTTT. Translation: CASSVGSSGGTDTQYF.

In its sample, this clonotype was seen many times. The chain employs TRBV28 and TRBJ1-6; weak D call: TRBD1 (5 bases). The CDR3 covers 14 residues. The ends were cut back, 7 bases at V and 9 bases at J, with 16 bases in the middle. Germline V gene lookup returns CDR1 MDHEN and CDR2 SYDVKM. The CDR3 coding sequence is TGTGCCAGCAAGACCAGGGTCTTGAGTTCACCCCTCCACTTT. Encoded protein: CASKTRVLSSPLHF.

This clonotype has only a few counts. The chain uses TRBV7-2 and TRBJ1-4, with TRBD1 identical over 7 bases. CDR3 size: 15 residues. The junction had 8 bases not matched to a gene; V was cut back by 3 bases and J by 7 bases. The germline V gene encodes CDR1 SGHTA and CDR2 FQGNSA. CDR3 amino acids: CASSFNGQGGEKLFF. The CDR3 DNA sequence: TGTGCCAGCAGCTTTAACGGCCAGGGGGGTGAAAAACTGTTTTTT.

The gene calls are TRBV28 and TRBJ1-4, with 8 nucleotides matching TRBD1. The CDR3 is 15 residues long. Germline values: CDR1 MDHEN, CDR2 SYDVKM. V shed 3 bases and J 6 bases; nucleotides not matched to a gene: 6. CDR3 region: CASSLSGTGYEKLFF. Written as DNA, the CDR3 is TGTGCCAGCAGTTTGTCCGGGACAGGATATGAAAAACTGTTTTTT. The whole variable domain, filled in from reference TRBV28 and TRBJ1-4, reads DVKVTQSSRYLVKRTGEKVFLECVQDMDHENMFWYRQDPGLGLRLIYFSYDVKMKEKGDIPEGYSVSREKKERFSLILESASTNQTSMYLCASSLSGTGYEKLFFGSGTQLSVL.

This clonotype has just a few counts. The V and J genes are TRBV20-1 and TRBJ1-2; 7 bases are a match to TRBD1. The trim removed 7 bases at V and 3 bases at J, leaving 2 bases unmatched. The CDR3 is 11 amino acids. The germline gives CDR1 DFQATT, CDR2 SNEGSKA (reference sequence). This CDR3 reads CSVTGDYGYTF. The DNA of the CDR3 is TGCAGTGTTACAGGGGACTATGGCTACACCTTC.

This clonotype was seen a few times. The genes are TRBV6-2 or TRBV6-3 and TRBJ1-5; TRBD1 is a possible D gene (5 bases). This CDR3 spans 11 amino acids. V was trimmed by 6 bases and J by 6 bases, leaving 6 bases between them. Germline CDR1 and CDR2: MNHEY and SVGEGT. The CDR3 DNA reads as TGTGCCAGCAGCGGGGGTCAGCCCCAGCATTTT. This gives the protein CASSGGQPQHF.

The sample holds many counts of this clonotype. The chain is built from TRBV12-3 or TRBV12-4 and TRBJ2-1; no clear D. The CDR3 has 15 amino acids. The V end was cut by 0 bases, the J end by 0 bases, with 6 bases between. The CDR3: CASSLALSSYNEQFF. CDR3 DNA: TGTGCCAGCAGTTTAGCCTTGAGCTCCTACAATGAGCAGTTCTTC.

This clonotype showed up just a few times. The chain combines TRBV9 with TRBJ1-1; a possible D gene is TRBD1 (5 bases). Trimming pared 0 bases from V and 6 bases from J, leaving 15 bases between. CDR1 is SGDLS, CDR2 YYNGEE, per germline. The CDR3 has 15 residues. The CDR3, as DNA: TGTGCCAGCAGCGTAGGCCCCAGACAGCAATCTGAAGCTTTCTTT. It is translated as CASSVGPRQQSEAFF.

This clonotype was observed at least ten times. CDR3: CASQGTGDQPQHF. The CDR3 DNA follows: TGTGCCAGCCAAGGGACAGGGGATCAGCCCCAGCATTTT. The rearrangement links TRBV12-3 or TRBV12-4 to TRBJ1-5, with 10 bases identical to TRBD1. The CDR3 runs 13 residues. After removal of 8 bases from V and 5 bases from J, the junction contained 3 bases not matched to a gene.

The chain carries TRBV7-2 and TRBJ2-1; 10 bases agree with TRBD2. Germline CDR1 and CDR2: SGHTA and FQGNSA. The CDR3 sequence is 14 residues long. The V segment lost 6 bases and the J segment 5 bases; nucleotides outside the gene matches: 4. The DNA for the CDR3 is TGTGCCAGCAGGCCACTAGCGGGGAACAATGAGCAGTTCTTC. It encodes CASRPLAGNNEQFF.

The chain couples TRBV28 to TRBJ2-3, with TRBD2 matching 10 bases. V was clipped by 2 bases and J by 8 bases; unmatched bases: 7. This CDR3 comprises 15 residues. Per germline, CDR1 MDHEN and CDR2 SYDVKM. The CDR3 loop is CASSLRAGGHGTQYF. CDR3 DNA sequence: TGTGCCAGCAGTTTACGAGCGGGAGGGCACGGTACGCAGTATTTT.

V is TRBV28 and J is TRBJ1-1, with D possibly being TRBD1 (5 bases). The CDR3 has 13 amino acids. V dropped 10 bases and J dropped 6 bases, with 18 bases sitting between them. The germline V gene encodes CDR1 MDHEN and CDR2 SYDVKM. DNA for the CDR3: TGTGCCACCTGGGGGGGGGTCTTGGCTGAAGCTTTCTTT. This gives the protein CATWGGVLAEAFF.

In its sample, this clonotype was seen many times. V is TRBV28 and J is TRBJ1-6; D remains unclear. Deletions cut 6 bases from V and 6 bases from J, with 6 bases between. The CDR3 is made up of 12 amino acids. Germline V gene sequence: CDR1 MDHEN, CDR2 SYDVKM. CDR3 residues: CASRSLNSPLHF. The CDR3 coding sequence is TGTGCCAGCAGATCCCTTAATTCACCCCTCCACTTT.

The chain's CDR3 is CASSLVSRGSEKLFF. CDR3 coding DNA: TGTGCCAGCAGCTTAGTGTCAAGAGGGAGTGAAAAACTGTTTTTT. This chain uses TRBV11-2 with TRBJ1-4; D gene uncertain. In germline, CDR1 is SGHAT, CDR2 FQNNGV. Trimming removed 1 base from V and 7 bases from J, with 13 bases in between. The CDR3 length is 15 residues.

The chain recombines TRBV11-2 with TRBJ2-6, with D maybe TRBD1 (5 bases). With 5 bases removed from V and 4 bases from J, the gap between germline ends came to 15 bases. CDR1 is SGHAT and CDR2 is FQNNGV in the germline V gene. The CDR3 contains 16 residues. CDR3 sequence: CASSPWVGPGANVLTF. CDR3 nucleotides: TGTGCCAGCAGCCCGTGGGTGGGGCCGGGGGCCAACGTCCTGACTTTC.

This clonotype has more than one count but fewer than ten. The J gene is TRBJ2-3, the V gene TRBV29-1; TRBD1 aligns across 8 bases. The length of the CDR3 is 16 residues. The germline gives CDR1 SQVTM, CDR2 ANQGSEA. The junction had 15 bases not matched to a gene; V was cut back by 5 bases and J by 5 bases. CDR3 residues: CSVRARPGGSEDTQYF. The CDR3 coding sequence is TGCAGCGTTCGGGCTCGACCAGGGGGCAGTGAAGATACGCAGTATTTT.

The V and J genes are TRBV5-1 and TRBJ1-3; D not certain. Germline CDR1 reads SGHRS; CDR2 reads YFSETQ. With 6 bases removed from V and 0 bases from J, the gap between germline ends came to 16 bases. The CDR3 has 16 residues. Written as DNA, the CDR3 is TGCGCCAGCACCCCGTCCGGCGCGTACTCTGGAAACACCATATATTTT. As protein: CASTPSGAYSGNTIYF.

The table lists this clonotype with many counts. The chain is built from TRBV13 and TRBJ1-1, with D maybe TRBD1 (6 bases). V lost 4 bases and J 5 bases, leaving 14 bases between the germline ends. This CDR3 contains 14 residues. Germline assignment: CDR1 PRHDT and CDR2 FYEKMQ (reference sequence). CDR3 sequence: CASSSPGGRTEAFF. The CDR3 DNA reads as TGTGCCAGCAGCTCACCTGGGGGGCGGACTGAAGCTTTCTTT.

This chain uses TRBV28 with TRBJ2-4; TRBD1 agrees at 11 bases. The V and J ends lost 6 bases and 2 bases, in that order; junction bases with no gene match: 27. Germline assignment: CDR1 MDHEN and CDR2 SYDVKM. The CDR3 is 23 amino acids. The CDR3 region has the DNA TGTGCCAGCAGGTGGACAGGGGGCGCAGGCATTGTGGGGACTAGCTATCCCAAAAACATTCAGTACTTC. Its protein product is CASRWTGGAGIVGTSYPKNIQYF.

The V call is TRBV7-3, the J call TRBJ2-5, with D possibly being TRBD1 (6 bases). The germline V and J ends were trimmed by 2 bases and 4 bases, with 8 bases remaining between them. The CDR3 has 13 amino acids. Germline CDR1 SGHTA, CDR2 FQGTGA. CDR3 sequence (DNA): TGTGCCAGCAGCTTATCAGGGGTAGAGACCCAGTACTTC. Protein product: CASSLSGVETQYF.

The chain joins TRBV28 to TRBJ2-7; TRBD2 might be the D (5 bases). From germline, CDR1 is MDHEN and CDR2 SYDVKM. Between the trimmed V and J ends, which lost 3 bases and 4 bases, there was a span of 13 bases. This CDR3 spans 14 amino acids. CDR3 sequence (DNA): TGTGCCAGCAGTTTCGAGGGATCCCAGTACGAGCAGTACTTC. Its protein is CASSFEGSQYEQYF.

Turning to this clonotype: A read error may produce the germline difference seen at one junction end. The chain employs TRBV11-2 and TRBJ1-2, with D hard to call. The V gene's germline CDR1 is SGHAT and CDR2 FQNNGV. This CDR3 comprises 13 residues. As DNA, the CDR3 is TGTGCCAGCACCTTAGGACGCAACTATGGCTACACCTTC. Translating it yields CASTLGRNYGYTF.